This T cell receptor (beta chain) was sequenced in a study of cytomegalovirus exposure and HLA in healthy donors. Study outcomes and limitations: It has been reported that TCR beta sequences accurately predicted the HLA-A and HLA-B alleles of most subjects. Later on, an analysis showed TCR association rates differing by HLA locus, with DRB1 the most and HLA-C the fewest. There were around 160 TCR beta chains listed as cytomegalovirus-associated.

V shed 7 bases and J 1 base; nucleotides not matched to a gene: 15. This CDR3 contains 19 residues. Germline-derived CDR1 and CDR2 are SGHAT and FQNNGV. Note on this clone: Antigen unknown.

Both 60 Vbeta primers and 13 Jbeta primers went into the PCR. Clones were read by immunoSEQ multiplex PCR, and TCRdb kept only the in-frame ones, dropping some. The repertoire consists of 95,000 to 150,000 clones, with approximately 78% occurring once and the leading ten covering roughly 0.99%. Sequenced input: PBMCs. This TCR was recovered from a woman aged 25 to 45 in good health and CMV-seronegative. The chain employs TRBV11-2 and TRBJ2-7, with 14 bases fitting TRBD2. The CDR3: CASTTSGTSGSPFSYEQYF. CDR3 nucleotide sequence: TGTGCCAGCACCACGAGTGGGACTAGCGGGAGCCCCTTTTCCTACGAGCAGTACTTC. Drawing the rest from reference TRBV11-2 and TRBJ2-7, the complete variable domain is EAGVAQSPRYKIIEKRQSVAFWCNPISGHATLYWYQQILGQGPKLLIQFQNNGVVDDSQLPKDRFSAERLKGVDSTLKIQPAKLEDSAVYLCASTTSGTSGSPFSYEQYFGPGTRLTVT.